The 18 T cell receptor beta chains below were found in one sample sequenced in a study of cytotoxic CD8 clonotypes in ibrutinib-treated CLL. This table comes from immunoSEQ multiplex PCR, and its TCRdb copy is limited to in-frame clones, with some not included. The sample has approximately 97,000 clones; roughly three quarters are singletons. Material: PBMCs, obtained after 24 months of ibrutinib treatment. These receptor sequences come from a human donor with chronic lymphocytic leukemia.

V is TRBV27 and J is TRBJ2-7; 7 positions agree with TRBD1. Trimming took 3 bases from V and 1 from J; bases not matched to a gene: 12. Per germline, CDR1 MNHEY and CDR2 SMNVEV (reference sequence). The CDR3 totals 17 residues. CDR3 region: CASSFEKTGLRSYEQYF. The CDR3 region has the DNA TGTGCCAGCAGTTTCGAAAAGACAGGGTTGAGATCCTACGAGCAGTACTTC.

This chain joins TRBV6-6 and TRBJ1-1, with 8 nucleotides matching TRBD1. CDR1 MNHNY and CDR2 SVGAGI come from the germline V gene (reference sequence). CDR3 size: 15 residues. The ends lost 7 bases at V and 3 bases at J; junction bases unmatched: 10. CDR3 DNA sequence: TGTGCCAGCAAGGGTACAGGGGGATTTGACACTGAAGCTTTCTTT. It specifies CASKGTGGFDTEAFF.

This clone was observed a handful of times. The chain has TRBV10-3 and TRBJ1-4; possible D gene TRBD1, 5 bases. The ends were cut back, 3 bases at V and 7 bases at J, with 6 bases in the middle. CDR1 is ENHRY and CDR2 is SYGVKD in the germline V gene. The CDR3 contains 12 residues. Here the CDR3 DNA reads TGTGCCATCAGTGAAACAGGTGAAAAACTGTTTTTT. Translated: CAISETGEKLFF.

The rearrangement uses TRBV6-6 and TRBJ1-1, with D uncertain. V lost 0 bases to trimming and J lost 4 bases, with 9 bases between them. The CDR3 length is 14 residues. The germline gives CDR1 MNHNY, CDR2 SVGAGI (reference sequence). The CDR3 loop reads CASSYSGKGTEAFF. The CDR3 nucleotides are TGTGCCAGCAGTTACTCAGGGAAGGGCACTGAAGCTTTCTTT.

This chain joins TRBV10-1 and TRBJ2-7; D might be TRBD1 (6 bases). V was clipped by 6 bases and J by 5 bases, with 17 bases between them. The CDR3 is 14 residues long. CDR1 is WNHNN and CDR2 is SYGVQD in the germline V gene (reference sequence). The CDR3 sequence is CASSPVRGRHEQYF. Written as DNA, the CDR3 is TGCGCCAGCAGCCCGGTCAGGGGCCGCCACGAGCAGTACTTC.

V usage is TRBV2 and J usage is TRBJ1-4, with D hard to call. Germline-derived CDR1 and CDR2 are SNHLY and FYNNEI. V lost 7 bases and J 7 bases, leaving 13 bases between the germline ends. The CDR3 totals 13 residues. The CDR3 DNA is TGTGCCAGCAAGTGGTCCTGGGGTGAAAAACTGTTTTTT. Protein product: CASKWSWGEKLFF. Based on the CDR3 plus reference TRBV2 and TRBJ1-4, the full variable domain is EPEVTQTPSHQVTQMGQEVILRCVPISNHLYFYWYRQILGQKVEFLVSFYNNEISEKSEIFDDQFSVERPDGSNFTLKIRSTKLEDSAMYFCASKWSWGEKLFFGSGTQLSVL.

The chain combines TRBV18 with TRBJ2-3; no reliable D call. This CDR3 contains 16 residues. Germline V CDR1 and CDR2: KGHSH, LQKENI. V was pared by 0 bases and J by 2 bases, with 12 bases between. The CDR3 nucleotides are TGTGCCAGCTCACCACCGGCTAGGGCTTTCACAGATACGCAGTATTTT. This sequence encodes CASSPPARAFTDTQYF. The variable domain in full, with the rest retrieved from reference TRBV18 and TRBJ2-3, is NAGVMQNPRHLVRRRGQEARLRCSPMKGHSHVYWYRQLPEEGLKFMVYLQKENIIDESGMPKERFSAEFPKEGPSILRIQQVVRGDSAAYFCASSPPARAFTDTQYFGPGTRLTVL.

This sequence joins TRBV19 and TRBJ1-5; D possibly corresponds to TRBD1 (6 bases). Germline CDR1 reads LNHDA; CDR2 reads SQIVND (reference sequence). The CDR3 has 15 amino acids. With 7 bases removed from V and 0 bases from J, the gap between germline ends came to 13 bases. The CDR3 DNA reads TGTGCCAGTACCGCAGGGGCTTTTAGCAATCAGCCCCAGCATTTT. Its translation is CASTAGAFSNQPQHF.

A few counts support this clone. This chain links TRBV18 with TRBJ2-6; D is undetermined. CDR1 is KGHSH and CDR2 is LQKENI in the germline V gene. With 0 bases removed from V and 2 bases from J, the gap between germline ends came to 17 bases. The length of the CDR3 is 19 residues. The CDR3 region is CASSPPKVNIHTGANVLTF. CDR3 DNA: TGTGCCAGCTCACCACCGAAGGTTAACATTCATACTGGGGCCAACGTCCTGACTTTC.

The chain combines TRBV10-1 with TRBJ2-7; 9 bases match TRBD1. J lost 3 bases, V lost 5 bases, and 8 bases had no gene match. The CDR3 covers 15 residues. Germline V gene lookup returns CDR1 WNHNN and CDR2 SYGVQD (reference sequence). The CDR3: CASSPGGQGGYEQYF. CDR3 bases: TGCGCCAGCAGTCCTGGGGGACAGGGAGGCTACGAGCAGTACTTC.

The rearrangement uses TRBV10-3 and TRBJ2-3; D may be TRBD2 (6 bases). V gave up 2 bases and J gave up 9 bases, with 12 bases separating them. Germline CDR1 is ENHRY and CDR2 is SYGVKD. This CDR3 is 13 amino acids long. The CDR3 spells CAISEREEGTQYF. In nucleotides, the CDR3 is TGTGCCATCAGTGAGCGAGAGGAGGGCACGCAGTATTTT.

The chain is built from TRBV2 and TRBJ2-3; 7 bases align to TRBD2. CDR3 length: 15 amino acids. Germline lookup yields CDR1 SNHLY and CDR2 FYNNEI. Unmatched junction bases numbered 6, after V lost 4 bases and J lost 2 bases. CDR3 DNA: TGTGCCAGCAGTGTGGAAGCGGGGAACACAGATACGCAGTATTTT. Its translation is CASSVEAGNTDTQYF.

This sequence joins TRBV7-9 and TRBJ1-6, with 10 bases matching TRBD1. The CDR3 runs 17 residues. Germline V gives CDR1 SEHNR, CDR2 FQNEAQ (reference sequence). With 3 bases clipped from V and 9 bases from J, the junction kept 11 bases outside the gene matches. CDR3 protein: CASSLGWDRGVSSPLHF. The CDR3, as DNA: TGTGCCAGCAGCTTGGGATGGGACAGGGGCGTTAGTTCACCCCTCCACTTT.

The chain has TRBV11-2 and TRBJ2-2; the D gene could be TRBD1 or TRBD2 (5 bases each). The CDR3 extends over 15 amino acids. Germline CDR1 and CDR2: SGHAT and FQNNGV. Trimming took off 5 bases at V and 3 bases at J, with 13 bases between the two ends. The CDR3 DNA follows: TGTGCCAGCAGCCAAGGGGACGGGTACACCGGGGAGCTGTTTTTT. Protein: CASSQGDGYTGELFF.

The rearrangement joins TRBV7-2 to TRBJ2-5; D uncertain. Germline CDR1 reads SGHTA; CDR2 reads FQGNSA. V gave up 6 bases and J gave up 0 bases, with 8 bases separating them. The CDR3 totals 13 residues. The CDR3 loop reads CASSLGDQETQYF. CDR3 DNA sequence: TGTGCCAGCAGTCTAGGAGACCAAGAGACCCAGTACTTC. Using reference TRBV7-2 and TRBJ2-5 for the parts outside the CDR3, the full variable domain is GAGVSQSPSNKVTEKGKDVELRCDPISGHTALYWYRQSLGQGLEFLIYFQGNSAPDKSGLPSDRFSAERTGGSVSTLTIQRTQQEDSAVYLCASSLGDQETQYFGPGTRLLVL.

The gene calls are TRBV5-1 and TRBJ1-2, with D perhaps TRBD1 (5 bases). Germline V lookup: CDR1 SGHRS, CDR2 YFSETQ. This CDR3 has 13 residues. The V end lost 4 bases, the J end lost 7 bases, and 14 bases lay between the germline ends. The CDR3 bases are TGCGCCAGCAGCATCGGGGGTCCTAGTGGCTACACCTTC. Residues: CASSIGGPSGYTF.

V and J are TRBV7-6 and TRBJ1-4, with D possibly TRBD1 on 6 matching bases. Trimming took off 1 base at V and 7 bases at J, with 10 bases between the two ends. Germline CDR1 SGHVS, CDR2 FNYEAQ. The CDR3 runs to 14 residues. The DNA for the CDR3 is TGTGCCAGCAGCTTAGTCAGGGGTGGTGAAAAACTGTTTTTT. Residues: CASSLVRGGEKLFF.

The sample holds a few counts of this clone. A far larger clone is off by one base, so a read error is likely. V gene TRBV4-2 combines with J gene TRBJ2-1, with D possibly being TRBD1 (6 bases). Germline assignment: CDR1 LGHNA and CDR2 YNFKEQ. CDR3 length equals 16 residues. V shed 7 bases and J shed 6 bases, with 22 bases lying between them. The CDR3 here is CASTPLGAGGPNEQFF. CDR3 nucleotides: TGTGCCAGCACTCCATTGGGGGCTGGGGGCCCCAATGAGCAGTTCTTC.